This T cell receptor beta chain was found in a study of CD8+CD57+ T cells in acquired aplastic anemia. About the research overall: Sorted CD4+ and CD8+ cells yielded DNA averaging around 3 ug.

The V gene lost 7 bases and the J gene lost 1 base, with 7 bases spanning the gap. This CDR3 is built from 12 residues. CDR1 is KGHDR and CDR2 is SFDVKD in the germline V gene. The authors sequenced patients whose flow cytometry had shown CD8+CD57+ cell expansion. No therapy had been given to the patients at the time of blood sampling. This clonotype was seen more than once but under ten times. Genomic DNA provided the template from which TCR beta VDJ and CDR3 profiles were obtained. TCRdb itself ran the reads through MiXCR, one entry per CDR3 protein. In the table there are 400,000 to 600,000 distinct CDR3 sequences, around a third of which are singletons.

The genes are TRBV24-1 and TRBJ2-7; D is ambiguous. The material sequenced was sorted CD4+, CD8+, or CD8+CD57+ T cells (not recorded which) from PBMCs. This TCR was recovered from a human donor with aplastic anemia. The CDR3 reads CATRDQSYEQYF. The DNA of the CDR3 is TGTGCCACCAGAGACCAATCCTACGAGCAGTACTTC.